This paragraph reports one T cell receptor (beta chain). This sample was included in a study of T cell repertoires in ileal Crohn's disease. Overall study: Median disease duration was about 8.5 years; 35% smoked at surgery. About half of patients got postoperative therapy: about ten thiopurines, around 20 anti-TNF.

The assay was immunoSEQ multiplex PCR, and TCRdb's table has in-frame clones only and misses some. In the table there are under 6,500 clones, over 75% of which are singletons. The V and J ends lost 3 bases and 4 bases respectively, with 13 bases between them. The CDR3 contains 15 residues. Germline V gives CDR1 MNHEY, CDR2 SMNVEV (reference sequence). The chain has TRBV27 and TRBJ2-1, with a weak D call TRBD2 (6 bases). The specimen sequenced was ileal tissue. The TCR comes from an adult with Crohn's disease. The CDR3 DNA reads as TGTGCCAGCAGTTTGCGGGCTAGCGCTTACAATGAGCAGTTCTTC. Translated, it gives CASSLRASAYNEQFF.